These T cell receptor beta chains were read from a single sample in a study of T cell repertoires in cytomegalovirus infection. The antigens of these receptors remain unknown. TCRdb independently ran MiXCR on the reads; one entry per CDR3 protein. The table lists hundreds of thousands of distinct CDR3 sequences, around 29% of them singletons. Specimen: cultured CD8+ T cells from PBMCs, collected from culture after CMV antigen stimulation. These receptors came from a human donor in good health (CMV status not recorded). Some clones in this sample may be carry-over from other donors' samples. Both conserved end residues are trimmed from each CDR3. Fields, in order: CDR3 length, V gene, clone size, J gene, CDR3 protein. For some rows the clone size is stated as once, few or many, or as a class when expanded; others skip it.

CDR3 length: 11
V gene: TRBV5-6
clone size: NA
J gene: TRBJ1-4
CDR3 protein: ASSPGQGRRLF

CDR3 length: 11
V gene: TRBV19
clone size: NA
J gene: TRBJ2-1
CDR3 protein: ASSIYTYNEQF

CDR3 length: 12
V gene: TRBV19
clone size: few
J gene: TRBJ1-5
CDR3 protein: ASSSKGGLQPQH

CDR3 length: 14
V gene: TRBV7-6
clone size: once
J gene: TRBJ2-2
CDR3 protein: ASWGGTGPNTGELF

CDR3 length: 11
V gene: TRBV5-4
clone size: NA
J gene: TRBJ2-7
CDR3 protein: ASSFRGRHEQY

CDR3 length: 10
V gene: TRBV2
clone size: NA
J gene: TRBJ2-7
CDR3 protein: ASMGGSYEQY

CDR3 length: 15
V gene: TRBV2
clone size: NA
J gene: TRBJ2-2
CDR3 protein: ASRLGTAEKNTGELF

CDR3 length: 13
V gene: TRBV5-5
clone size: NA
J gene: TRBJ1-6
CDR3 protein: ASRPEGQGNSPLH

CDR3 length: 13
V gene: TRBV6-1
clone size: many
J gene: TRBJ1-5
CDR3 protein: ASSVTGLGNQPQH

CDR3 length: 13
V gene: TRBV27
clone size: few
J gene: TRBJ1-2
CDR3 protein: ASSSEEAGNYGYT